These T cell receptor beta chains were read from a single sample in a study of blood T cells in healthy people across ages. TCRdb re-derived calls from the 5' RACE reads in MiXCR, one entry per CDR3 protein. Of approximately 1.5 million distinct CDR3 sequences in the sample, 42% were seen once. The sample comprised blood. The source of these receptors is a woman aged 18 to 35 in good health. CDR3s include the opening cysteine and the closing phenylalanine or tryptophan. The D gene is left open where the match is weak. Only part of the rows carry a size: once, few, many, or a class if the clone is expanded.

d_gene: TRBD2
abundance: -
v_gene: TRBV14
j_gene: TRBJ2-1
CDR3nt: TGTGCCAGCAGCCAAGCGGGGGGGCCTGAGCAGTTCTTC
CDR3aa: CASSQAGGPEQFF

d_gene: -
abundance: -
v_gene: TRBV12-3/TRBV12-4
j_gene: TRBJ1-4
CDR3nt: TGTGCCAGCAGTTGGGGGCTAGCGAATGAAAAACTGTTTTTT
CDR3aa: CASSWGLANEKLFF

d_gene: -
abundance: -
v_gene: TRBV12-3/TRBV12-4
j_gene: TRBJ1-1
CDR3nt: TGTGCCAGCAGTTTGGCCAGGTGGTGGGCTTTCTTT
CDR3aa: CASSLARWWAFF

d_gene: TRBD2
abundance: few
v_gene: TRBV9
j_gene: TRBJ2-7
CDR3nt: TGTGCCAGCAGCGTAGATGGACTAGCGGGAGTCGAGCAGTACTTC
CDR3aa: CASSVDGLAGVEQYF

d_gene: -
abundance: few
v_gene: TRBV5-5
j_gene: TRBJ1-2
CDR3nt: TGTGCCAGCAGCTTACGGCAGGATAATAACTATGGCTACACCTTC
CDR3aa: CASSLRQDNNYGYTF

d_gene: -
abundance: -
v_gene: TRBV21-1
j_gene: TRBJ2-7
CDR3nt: TGTGCCAGCAGCAAAGGAGGTCCGGTATGCGAGCAGTACTTC
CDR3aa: CASSKGGPVCEQYF

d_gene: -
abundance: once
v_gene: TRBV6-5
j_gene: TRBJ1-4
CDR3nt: TGTGCCAGCTGTTACTCGTGGACAGCAACTAATGAAAAACTGTTTTTT
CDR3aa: CASCYSWTATNEKLFF

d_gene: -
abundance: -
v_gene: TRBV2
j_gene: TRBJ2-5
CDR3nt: TGTGCCAGCAGGGCTAGCTACCAAGAGACCCAGTACTTC
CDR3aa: CASRASYQETQYF

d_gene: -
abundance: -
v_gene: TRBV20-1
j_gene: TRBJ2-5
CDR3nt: TGCAGTGCTAGATATCCCGACAGGTTATCCCAAGAGACCCAGTACTTC
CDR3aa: CSARYPDRLSQETQYF

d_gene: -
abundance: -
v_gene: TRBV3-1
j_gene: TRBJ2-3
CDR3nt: TGTGCCAGCAGCCAAGAGGGTCAGATCGTAACAGATACGCAGTATTTT
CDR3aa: CASSQEGQIVTDTQYF

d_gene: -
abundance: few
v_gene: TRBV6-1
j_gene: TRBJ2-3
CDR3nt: TGTGCCAGCAGATCGACCACGGCGTCAGATACGCAGTATTTT
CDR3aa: CASRSTTASDTQYF

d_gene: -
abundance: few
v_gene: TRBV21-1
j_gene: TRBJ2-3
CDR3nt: TGTGCCAGCAGCAAAGCGGACAGGGGGCGAGGGCGACGCACAGATACGCAGTATTTT
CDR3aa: CASSKADRGRGRRTDTQYF

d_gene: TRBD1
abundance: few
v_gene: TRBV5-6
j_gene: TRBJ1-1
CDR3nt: TGTGCCAGCAGCCGTGCAGGGGGAGTGAACACTGAAGCTTTCTTT
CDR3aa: CASSRAGGVNTEAFF

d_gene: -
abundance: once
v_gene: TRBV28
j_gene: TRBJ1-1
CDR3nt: TGTGCCAGCAGTTCCGGCGCCACAGCATACACTGAAGCTTTCTTT
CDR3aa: CASSSGATAYTEAFF

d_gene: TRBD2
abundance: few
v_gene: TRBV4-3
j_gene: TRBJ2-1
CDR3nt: TGCGCCAGCAGCCAATTTAGCGGGGCCTACAATGAGCAGTTCTTC
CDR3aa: CASSQFSGAYNEQFF

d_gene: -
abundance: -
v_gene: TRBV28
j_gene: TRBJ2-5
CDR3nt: TGTGCCAGCAGTTCCGAAGGACCGCGGCAGTACTTC
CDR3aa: CASSSEGPRQYF

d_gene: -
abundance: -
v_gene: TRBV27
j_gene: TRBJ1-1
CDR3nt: TGTGCCAGCAGTTTATGGGGGGCGCGGATCACTGAAGCTTTCTTT
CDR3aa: CASSLWGARITEAFF

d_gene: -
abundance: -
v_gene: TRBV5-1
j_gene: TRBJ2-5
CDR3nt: TGCGCCAGCAGCTCGGACACGCAGGACAATGAGCAGTACTTC
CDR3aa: CASSSDTQDNEQYF

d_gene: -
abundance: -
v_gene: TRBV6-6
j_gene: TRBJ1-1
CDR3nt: TGTGCCAGCGAAGAGGACCCCAACACTGAAGCTTTCTTT
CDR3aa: CASEEDPNTEAFF

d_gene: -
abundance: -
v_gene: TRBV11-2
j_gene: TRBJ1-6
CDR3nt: TGTGCCAGCAGCTTAGCGGCCACCCGACCCCTCCACTTT
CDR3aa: CASSLAATRPLHF

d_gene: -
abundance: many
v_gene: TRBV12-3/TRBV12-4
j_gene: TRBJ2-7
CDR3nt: TGTGCCAGCACAGGCACCCTCGGGTCCTACGAGCAGTACTTC
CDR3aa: CASTGTLGSYEQYF

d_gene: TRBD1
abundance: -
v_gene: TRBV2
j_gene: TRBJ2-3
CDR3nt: TGTGCCAGCACCGCCCAGGGGGCGGAAGATACGCAGTATTTT
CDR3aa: CASTAQGAEDTQYF

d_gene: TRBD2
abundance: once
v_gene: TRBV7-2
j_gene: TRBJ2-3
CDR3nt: TGTGCCAGCAGCTTAGATGAGGGGGCTAGCGGGAGGGATGATGCGCAGTATTTT
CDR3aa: CASSLDEGASGRDDAQYF

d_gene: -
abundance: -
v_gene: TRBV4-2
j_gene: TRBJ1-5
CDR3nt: TGTGCCAGCAGCCAAGATTTGGCTGGAGATCAGCCCCAGCATTTT
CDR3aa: CASSQDLAGDQPQHF

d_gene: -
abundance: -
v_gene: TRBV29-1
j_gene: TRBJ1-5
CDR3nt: TGCAGCGTTGGGACAGCTAATCAGCCCCGGCATTTT
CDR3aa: CSVGTANQPRHF

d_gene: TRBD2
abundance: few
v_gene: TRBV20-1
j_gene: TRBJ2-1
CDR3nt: TGCAGTGCTCACGTAGCGGGGGGCGAGCAGTTCTTC
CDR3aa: CSAHVAGGEQFF

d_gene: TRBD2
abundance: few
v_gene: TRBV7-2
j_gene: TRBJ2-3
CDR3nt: TGTGCCAGCAGCTCAACCGGGACTAGCGGATACGCTAGCACAGATACGCAGTATTTT
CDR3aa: CASSSTGTSGYASTDTQYF

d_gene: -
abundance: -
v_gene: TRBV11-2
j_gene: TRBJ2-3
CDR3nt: TGTGCCAGCACCCCTTTTGGCCCAGAGGACGATACGCAGTATTTT
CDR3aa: CASTPFGPEDDTQYF

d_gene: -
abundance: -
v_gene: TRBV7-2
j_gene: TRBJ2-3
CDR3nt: TGTGCCACTTCCACTAACGGAAAAAGCACAGATACGCAGTATTTT
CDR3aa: CATSTNGKSTDTQYF

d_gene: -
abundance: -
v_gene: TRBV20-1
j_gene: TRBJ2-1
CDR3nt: TGCAGTGCAAGATCAGGCTCCCGAGACTCCTACAATGAGCAGTTCTTC
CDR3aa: CSARSGSRDSYNEQFF

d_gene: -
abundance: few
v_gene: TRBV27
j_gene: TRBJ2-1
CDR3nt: TGTGCCAGTGGGCTAGCTCTAGGGGGAAATGAGCAGTTCTTC
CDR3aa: CASGLALGGNEQFF

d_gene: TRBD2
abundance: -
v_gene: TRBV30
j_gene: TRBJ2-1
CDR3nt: TGTGCCTGGAGGAGCGGGGGGGCCTCCTACAATGAGCAGTTCTTC
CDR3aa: CAWRSGGASYNEQFF

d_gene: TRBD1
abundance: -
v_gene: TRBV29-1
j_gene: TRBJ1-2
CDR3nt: TGCAGCGTCGGGGACAGGTTTATTGGCTACACCTTC
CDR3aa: CSVGDRFIGYTF

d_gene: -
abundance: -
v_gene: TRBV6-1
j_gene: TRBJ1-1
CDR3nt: TGTGCCAGCAGGAGGACATACTCAAACACTGAAGCTTTCTTT
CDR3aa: CASRRTYSNTEAFF

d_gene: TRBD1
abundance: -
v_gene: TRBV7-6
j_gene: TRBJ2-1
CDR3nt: TGTGCCAGCAGCCCGAGACAGGGGCGGAATGGGCAGTTCTTC
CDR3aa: CASSPRQGRNGQFF

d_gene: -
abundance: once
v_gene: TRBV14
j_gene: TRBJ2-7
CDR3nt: TGTGCCAGCAAAGACATCGGCGAGCAGTACTTC
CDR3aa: CASKDIGEQYF

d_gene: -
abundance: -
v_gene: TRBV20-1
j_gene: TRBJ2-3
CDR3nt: TGCAGTGCAACACCCCATCAGGCAGGGTGGGAAGATACGCAGTATTTT
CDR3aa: CSATPHQAGWEDTQYF

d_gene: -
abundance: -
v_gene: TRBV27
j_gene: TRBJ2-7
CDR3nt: TGTGCCAGCAGTTTAAGGCCCCACTACGAGCAGTACTTC
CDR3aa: CASSLRPHYEQYF